One and the same sample provided the 7 T cell receptor beta chains below, sequenced in a study of control samples from healthy donors and cancer patients. TCRdb's table, derived via immunoSEQ multiplex PCR, lists solely in-frame clones and lacks some. The sample lists roughly 80,000 clones; 70% to 90% were seen once. The sequenced sample was blood. All receptors derive from a woman aged 45-65 years in good health.

This sequence joins TRBV7-2 and TRBJ2-7, with 12 nucleotides matching TRBD2. The CDR3 has 15 residues. Per germline, CDR1 SGHTA and CDR2 FQGNSA. V was clipped by 5 bases and J by 3 bases; unmatched bases: 5. DNA for the CDR3: TGTGCCAGCAGCGTAGGACTAGCGGGGCTCTACGAGCAGTACTTC. Its protein is CASSVGLAGLYEQYF. The entire variable domain, with the rest obtained from reference TRBV7-2 and TRBJ2-7, is as follows: GAGVSQSPSNKVTEKGKDVELRCDPISGHTALYWYRQSLGQGLEFLIYFQGNSAPDKSGLPSDRFSAERTGGSVSTLTIQRTQQEDSAVYLCASSVGLAGLYEQYFGPGTRLTVT.

The chain is built from TRBV6-6 and TRBJ2-3; D is perhaps TRBD1 (7 bases). Germline CDR1 and CDR2: MNHNY and SVGAGI (reference sequence). The CDR3 loop spans 16 amino acids. V dropped 4 bases and J dropped 4 bases, with 18 bases sitting between them. CDR3 sequence: CASSSPDYRGADTQYF. The CDR3 DNA is TGTGCCAGCAGTTCCCCGGACTACAGGGGCGCAGATACGCAGTATTTT.

The chain has TRBV20-1 and TRBJ1-3, with 7 bases lining up with TRBD1. The germline CDR1 and CDR2 sequences are DFQATT and SNEGSKA (reference sequence). The CDR3 extends over 15 amino acids. Germline trimming cut 3 bases from V and 4 bases from J; bases unmatched to any gene: 9. CDR3 amino acids: CSASPGQNLGNTIYF. For the CDR3, the DNA is TGCAGTGCTAGTCCGGGACAGAATTTAGGAAACACCATATATTTT.

J is TRBJ2-7 and V is TRBV7-9; D ambiguous. CDR1 and CDR2 from the germline V gene are SEHNR and FQNEAQ (reference sequence). The CDR3 loop spans 11 amino acids. Trimming removed 5 bases at V and 2 bases at J, with 4 bases between. CDR3 coding DNA: TGTGCCAGCAGCCGCACCTACGAGCAGTACTTC. Its translation is CASSRTYEQYF.

The chain carries TRBV11-3 and TRBJ2-1; D gene unclear. Germline loops: CDR1 SGHNT, CDR2 YENEEA. Trimming removed 0 bases at V and 7 bases at J, with 7 bases between. The CDR3 loop spans 13 amino acids. The CDR3 region is CASSLERRNEQFF. The DNA of the CDR3 is TGTGCCAGCAGCTTAGAAAGGCGGAATGAGCAGTTCTTC.

The chain uses TRBV3-1 (or the pseudogene TRBV3-2) and TRBJ2-1, with 8 bases aligning to TRBD1. Trimming removed 2 bases from V and 10 bases from J; junction bases left unmatched: 4. The CDR3 covers 13 residues. The germline V gene encodes CDR1 LGHDT and CDR2 YNNKEL (reference sequence). The CDR3 sequence: CASSQTQGAEQFF. CDR3 bases: TGTGCCAGCAGCCAAACGCAGGGGGCAGAGCAGTTCTTC.

This rearrangement joins TRBV30 to TRBJ2-2; D possibly corresponds to TRBD1 (6 bases). Trimming took 0 bases from V and 6 from J, leaving 11 bases between them. The CDR3 is 14 amino acids. In germline, CDR1 is GTSNPN, CDR2 SVGIG (reference sequence). The CDR3 protein is CAWSVQGFSGELFF. The CDR3 DNA reads TGTGCCTGGAGTGTACAGGGCTTTTCCGGGGAGCTGTTTTTT.